The TCR beta chain under discussion was sequenced for a study of shared clonotypes between healthy human individuals. Overall study findings and caveats: Exclusively blood specimens were collected; tissue repertoires likely differ. Generation of non-shared clonotypes was less probable than generation of clonotypes shared by all four donors.

Original handling: ImmunoSEQ junction-only sequences lacked quality scores, so their filtering differed. TCRdb's copy holds only in-frame clones and misses some; the assay was immunoSEQ multiplex PCR. The V and J calls and clone size are taken from that table; D and trimming were inferred from the DNA. The sample yields approximately 940,000 clones, about 80% seen once. As concerns this clone: Its antigen is unidentified. Additional DNA sequences in this sample encode the identical CDR3.

CDR3 length: 15 amino acids. The junction had 3 bases not matched to a gene; V was cut back by 0 bases and J by 3 bases. The germline gives CDR1 SGHNT, CDR2 YYREEE (reference sequence). The sample taken for sequencing was memory CD4+ T cells sorted from blood. Described subset: CD45RA-negative fraction. This TCR was recovered from a man younger than 30 in good health. This chain links TRBV5-4 with TRBJ2-3, with 8 bases identical to TRBD1. In DNA, the CDR3 is TGTGCCAGCAGCTTGGGACAGGGGTGGACAGATACGCAGTATTTT. Residues: CASSLGQGWTDTQYF.